This T cell receptor beta chain was captured by sequencing in a study of CD8 T cells in ankylosing spondylitis. Study-wide points: What seemed typical of ankylosing spondylitis blood was a TCR beta motif built from about 8 highly homologous variants.

Trimming removed 0 bases from V and 2 bases from J, with 8 bases in between. Germline CDR1 MNHEY, CDR2 SVGAGI. This CDR3 region has 14 residues. In its sample, this clonotype was seen many times. What it binds is not known. A quantitative 5'-RACE method, one with molecular barcodes, was used to make TCR beta libraries. TCRdb processed the 5' RACE reads anew with MiXCR; each CDR3 protein has one entry. The profile shows roughly 350,000 distinct CDR3 sequences, under 8.5% of them singletons. This chain links TRBV6-5 with TRBJ2-7; no reliable D call. This TCR was sampled from a male donor with ankylosing spondylitis. The source material was blood, either unsorted or a sorted T cell fraction (not recorded which). The CDR3 coding sequence is TGTGCCAGCAGTTACTCGATAACCCCCTACGAGCAGTACTTC. This sequence encodes CASSYSITPYEQYF.